This T cell receptor (beta chain) originates from a study of T cell repertoires in cytomegalovirus infection (dated by TCRdb to about 2019). With respect to the entire study: Donor HLA type was relevant to the analysis, because carriage of CMV infection together with the matching HLA type was indicated by public TCR beta signatures. Results and caveats for the whole study, not just this receptor: Cumulative frequency of public TCR beta family members discriminated carriers of CMV infection plus the relevant HLA type in this cohort and an independent approximately 370-donor cohort. The ex vivo response was dominated by HLA-C-restricted CMV-specific TCR beta clonotypes, which also provided the single most frequent clonotype in two of eight donors.

As for this clonotype: There is no known antigen for this receptor. No base qualities exist here, and no much larger clone lies one base off it.

Sequenced on an Illumina HiSeq 1500. In-frame beta chains were kept once TCRdb had trimmed the public reads at Q25 with fastp and called clones with MiXCR. Rows with a matching CDR3 protein are joined into one entry that keeps the most common DNA and genes. This sample is represented by more than 500,000 distinct CDR3 sequences; approximately 15% of them were singletons. 20% to 30% of the sample is in the top ten clones. Cut back by 3 bases and 2 bases, the V and J ends lie 9 bases apart. CDR1 and CDR2 were assigned from the germline V gene as SGHVT and SQSDAQ. The CDR3, cysteine through phenylalanine, is 14 amino acids long. The kept DNA is CDR3 alone, 42 bases in frame from the first base.

Recombination joined TRBV7-4 with TRBJ2-3, with the D segment identity uncertain. The sample was CD8+ T cells from PBMCs. The source is a human donor in good health (CMV status not recorded). Some clones in this sample may be carry-over from other donors' samples. CDR3 region: CASSLPGPTDTQYF. In nucleotides, the sequence is TGTGCCAGCAGCTTGCCTGGGCCCACAGATACGCAGTATTTT.